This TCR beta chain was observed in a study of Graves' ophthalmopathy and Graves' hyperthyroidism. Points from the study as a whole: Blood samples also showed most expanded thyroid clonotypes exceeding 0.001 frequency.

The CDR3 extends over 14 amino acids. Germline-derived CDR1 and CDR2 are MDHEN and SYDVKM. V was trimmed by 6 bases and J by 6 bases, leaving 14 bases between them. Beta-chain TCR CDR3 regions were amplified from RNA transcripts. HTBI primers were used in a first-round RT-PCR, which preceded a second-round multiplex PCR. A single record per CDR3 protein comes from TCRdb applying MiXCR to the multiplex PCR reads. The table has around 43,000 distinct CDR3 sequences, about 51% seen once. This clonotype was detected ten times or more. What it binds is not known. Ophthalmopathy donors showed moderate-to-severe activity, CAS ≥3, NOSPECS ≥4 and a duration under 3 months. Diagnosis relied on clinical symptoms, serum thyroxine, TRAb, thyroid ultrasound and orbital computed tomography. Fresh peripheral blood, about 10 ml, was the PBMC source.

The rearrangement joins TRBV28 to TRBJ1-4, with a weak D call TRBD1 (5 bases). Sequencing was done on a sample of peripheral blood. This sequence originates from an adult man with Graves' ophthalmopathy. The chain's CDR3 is CASSEGQGDEKLFF. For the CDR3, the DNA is TGTGCCAGCAGCGAGGGGCAAGGGGATGAAAAACTGTTTTTT.